A selection of T cell receptor beta chains follows, all from one sample in a study of blood T cell repertoires in COVID-19. Clones were sequenced by immunoSEQ multiplex PCR, and TCRdb holds only the in-frame ones, with some missing. Here the sample spans 180,000 or so clones, nearly 90% being singletons. Sequencing used PBMCs or T cells enriched from blood (not recorded which). These receptors all stem from a woman aged 40 to 49 with acute COVID-19. Both conserved end residues are part of each CDR3. Fields, in order: D gene, J gene, clone size, V gene, CDR3 DNA, CDR3 protein. The D gene is left open where the match is weak. Expanded clones are given a class, and other clones once, few, many or no size at all.

>-|TRBJ2-2|-|TRBV27
TGTGCCAGCAGCCCGACTTCCTTCCTACGGGAGCTGTTTTTT
CASSPTSFLRELFF
>-|TRBJ2-7|once|TRBV5-5
TGTGCCAGCGGGCGAGACAGCTCCTACGAGCAGTACTTC
CASGRDSSYEQYF
>-|TRBJ1-2|-|TRBV19
TGTGCCAGTGGGGCGGCGGGGAACTATGGCTACACCTTC
CASGAAGNYGYTF
>TRBD2|TRBJ2-2|-|TRBV4-1
TGCGCCAGCAGCCAAGATCGCAGCCAGCGGGGGCCCACCGGGGAGCTGTTTTTT
CASSQDRSQRGPTGELFF
>TRBD1|TRBJ1-5|-|TRBV3-1/TRBV3-2
TGTGCCAGCAGGCCCCCCGACGGCGCGACAGGGGAAGGCTTGGGCAATCAGCCCCAGCATTTT
CASRPPDGATGEGLGNQPQHF
>TRBD2|TRBJ2-7|once|TRBV27
TGTGCCACCAGACGGGGGGGCGGGAGTTTGTACGAGCAGTACTTC
CATRRGGGSLYEQYF
>TRBD2|TRBJ2-1|many|TRBV19
TGTGCCAGTAGTGACCGACTAGCGGGGGGGTCCAGCAGTGAGCAGTTCTTC
CASSDRLAGGSSSEQFF
>TRBD1|TRBJ1-3|-|TRBV18
TGTGCCAGCTCACGGGACAGTTCTCACTCTGGAAACACCATATATTTT
CASSRDSSHSGNTIYF
>-|TRBJ2-7|-|TRBV4-3
TGCGCCAGCAGCCAAGATTACAGTATAGGCGAGCAGTACTTC
CASSQDYSIGEQYF
>-|TRBJ1-6|-|TRBV7-7
TGTGCCAGCAGTCCAATAAGTAGCTCCTATAATTCACCCCTCCACTTT
CASSPISSSYNSPLHF
>-|TRBJ2-7|-|TRBV13
TGTGCCAGCAGCATAGCGAGTCCGGGAGAAAACTACGAGCAGTACTTC
CASSIASPGENYEQYF
>-|TRBJ2-3|-|TRBV7-8
TGTGCCAGCAGCTTCTTAGCGGCTAGCACAGATACGCAGTATTTT
CASSFLAASTDTQYF
>-|TRBJ1-4|-|TRBV6-2/TRBV6-3
TGTGCCAGCAGTTCTCGACAGAATGAAAAACTGTTTTTT
CASSSRQNEKLFF
>TRBD1|TRBJ2-3|-|TRBV11-3
TGTGCCAGCAGCAAAGGACAGGAAAGAGATACGCAGTATTTT
CASSKGQERDTQYF
>-|TRBJ1-1|-|TRBV28
TGTGCCAGCAGTTCACCAGGCCCCCCGGGGGGGACTGAAGCTTTCTTT
CASSSPGPPGGTEAFF
>TRBD1|TRBJ2-5|-|TRBV2
TGTGCCAGCAGTTACGACAGGGGCAAACAAGAGACCCAGTACTTC
CASSYDRGKQETQYF
>-|TRBJ1-2|-|TRBV28
TGTGCCAGCAGCGAACCAACCGGACAGTTCGATGGCTACACCTTC
CASSEPTGQFDGYTF
>TRBD1|TRBJ2-7|-|TRBV7-2
TGTGCCAGCAGCCCAACACTCGGACAGGAGCCTTACGAGCAGTACTTC
CASSPTLGQEPYEQYF
>-|TRBJ2-7|-|TRBV5-1
TGCGCCAGGATCTACGTTAGCTCCTACGAGCAGTACTTC
CARIYVSSYEQYF
>-|TRBJ2-1|-|TRBV5-1
TGCGCCAGCAGCCCTACCATTGGGAGCGGCAATGAGCAGTTCTTC
CASSPTIGSGNEQFF
>-|TRBJ2-7|-|TRBV27
TGTGCCAGCAGTTTCGGGTCAGGGAAGGGCGAGCAGTACTTC
CASSFGSGKGEQYF
>-|TRBJ2-1|-|TRBV4-1
TGCGCCAGCAGCCAAGGGCCCCCCCGACTAGGCCCCAGCTCCTACAATGAGCAGTTCTTC
CASSQGPPRLGPSSYNEQFF
>TRBD1|TRBJ1-2|-|TRBV6-4
TGTGCCAGCAGTGAGAGGACAGGGCGGCGCTACACCTTC
CASSERTGRRYTF
>TRBD1|TRBJ1-1|-|TRBV9
TGTGCCAGCACCGGTTTCGGGACAGGGACGACTGAAGCTTTCTTT
CASTGFGTGTTEAFF
>TRBD1|TRBJ1-3|-|TRBV9
TGTGCCAGCAGCGCAACGACAGGGCAAGGAAACACCATATATTTT
CASSATTGQGNTIYF
>TRBD2|TRBJ2-6|-|TRBV18
TGTGCCAGCTCACCTGAATCGGGAGGACGGTCTGGGGCCAACGTCCTGACTTTC
CASSPESGGRSGANVLTF
>TRBD2|TRBJ2-2|-|TRBV9
TGTGCCAGCAGCGTAGGGACTAGCGGGAACACCGGGGAGCTGTTTTTT
CASSVGTSGNTGELFF
>TRBD1|TRBJ1-1|-|TRBV4-1
TGCGCCAGCAGCCATTCAGGGGGTAGGAACACTGAAGCTTTCTTT
CASSHSGGRNTEAFF
>TRBD2|TRBJ2-3|-|TRBV4-3
TGCGCCAGCAGCCAGGCTCCGGGACTAGCGGCAGATACGCAGTATTTT
CASSQAPGLAADTQYF
>-|TRBJ1-3|few|TRBV4-2
TGTGCCAGCAGCCGAGGCGGGGGCGATGGTGGAAACACCATATATTTT
CASSRGGGDGGNTIYF
>TRBD1|TRBJ1-1|-|TRBV7-9
TGTGCCAGCAGCCCTCCAGGGACAGTTCCCACTGAAGCTTTCTTT
CASSPPGTVPTEAFF
>TRBD2|TRBJ2-6|-|TRBV4-1
TGCGCCAGCAGCCTTAGCGGGAGGTTCGGGGCCAACGTCCTGACTTTC
CASSLSGRFGANVLTF
>-|TRBJ1-5|-|TRBV12-3/TRBV12-4
TGTGCCAGCAGCCGGGGCAATCAGCCCCAGCATTTT
CASSRGNQPQHF
>-|TRBJ2-1|once|TRBV4-1
TGCGCCAGCAGCCAAGATGAGCGGAGAAGCTCCTACAATGAGCAGTTCTTC
CASSQDERRSSYNEQFF
>-|TRBJ2-1|once|TRBV5-1
TGCGCCAGCAGCTTGGAGGAGGTATTCTACAATGAGCAGTTCTTC
CASSLEEVFYNEQFF
>TRBD2|TRBJ2-2|once|TRBV19
TGTGCCAGTAGTATATGGGGTAGCGGGTTCACCGGGGAGCTGTTTTTT
CASSIWGSGFTGELFF
>TRBD2|TRBJ2-5|-|TRBV28
TGTGCCAGCAGTTTGCCACTAGCGGGGGCTGAGACCCAGTACTTC
CASSLPLAGAETQYF
>TRBD1|TRBJ2-5|-|TRBV19
TGTGCCAGTAGTTCCAACTTCGGGACAGGGGCTGCGAGGGAGACCCAGTACTTC
CASSSNFGTGAARETQYF
>TRBD2|TRBJ2-1|many|TRBV6-4
TGTGCCAGCAGTGAGATAGCGGGGGGGCACAATGAGCAGTTCTTC
CASSEIAGGHNEQFF
>-|TRBJ2-1|-|TRBV7-2
TGTGCCAGCAGCTTCGCCGCGACAGGTTACAATGAGCAGTTCTTC
CASSFAATGYNEQFF
>-|TRBJ1-1|-|TRBV9
TGTGCCAGCAGCGCTCAGATGAACACTGAAGCTTTCTTT
CASSAQMNTEAFF
>-|TRBJ1-2|few|TRBV30
TGTGCCTGGACCCCACAGACGAATGGCTACACCTTC
CAWTPQTNGYTF
>-|TRBJ2-7|-|TRBV28
TGTGCCAGCAGTTTATTTCCCGGCGGTACCTCCTACGAGCAGTACTTC
CASSLFPGGTSYEQYF
>TRBD2|TRBJ2-7|-|TRBV30
TGTGCCTGGGGGAAGTCGGGACTACTCTACGAGCAGTACTTC
CAWGKSGLLYEQYF
>TRBD1|TRBJ2-7|-|TRBV6-5
TGTGCCAGCAGTTATGGGGGGACAGGGTTTGACTACGAGCAGTACTTC
CASSYGGTGFDYEQYF
>-|TRBJ2-1|-|TRBV5-1
TGCGCCAGCAGCTTTGGGCGGGAACCAAATGAGCAGTTCTTC
CASSFGREPNEQFF
>TRBD1|TRBJ2-7|-|TRBV6-5
TGTGCCAGCGGCCGACAGGGGGCTCGTAGTAGGGAGCAGTACTTC
CASGRQGARSREQYF
>TRBD1|TRBJ1-2|once|TRBV19
TGTGCCAGTAAGGGACAGAACTATGGCTACACCTTC
CASKGQNYGYTF
>TRBD1|TRBJ2-1|-|TRBV11-3
TGTGCCAGCAGCATAGGACAGGGGAATGAGCAGTTCTTC
CASSIGQGNEQFF
>TRBD1|TRBJ2-4|-|TRBV2
TGTGCCAGCAGCCGGGACAGGGTAAGGAGTAACATTCAGTACTTC
CASSRDRVRSNIQYF
>-|TRBJ1-5|-|TRBV19
TGTGCCAGTAGTCCCGACTCCGGAAATCAGCCCCAGCATTTT
CASSPDSGNQPQHF
>TRBD2|TRBJ2-7|once|TRBV18
TGTGCCAGCTCACCGGCGGGAGTTAGGGACGAGCAGTACTTC
CASSPAGVRDEQYF
>TRBD2|TRBJ2-1|-|TRBV11-1
TGTGCCAGCAGCTTACTCCGACTAGCGGCGTACAATGAGCAGTTCTTC
CASSLLRLAAYNEQFF
>TRBD1|TRBJ1-6|-|TRBV6-4
TGTGCCAGCACCGGACAGGGCGGGACGGGCTCCTATAATTCACCCCTCCACTTT
CASTGQGGTGSYNSPLHF
>TRBD2|TRBJ2-3|-|TRBV3-1/TRBV3-2
TGTGCCAGCAGCCAAGGGCGGGAGCGGGGGGGCATCACAGATACGCAGTATTTT
CASSQGRERGGITDTQYF
>TRBD1|TRBJ2-7|-|TRBV23-1
TGCGCCAGCGCCCCCACTATAGGGGGCATCTACGAGCAGTACTTC
CASAPTIGGIYEQYF
>-|TRBJ2-1|once|TRBV9
TGTGCCAGCAGCTTCGACAGGGAGGCGTGGAGCAATGAGCAGTTCTTC
CASSFDREAWSNEQFF
>-|TRBJ2-3|-|TRBV6-5
TGTGCCAGCAGTTACGAGCCTACCCTCAACACAGATACGCAGTATTTT
CASSYEPTLNTDTQYF